The next 29 T cell receptor beta chains were all read from a single sample in a study of blood T cell repertoires in COVID-19. Profiled with immunoSEQ multiplex PCR; TCRdb holds only in-frame clones, not every one. Among 200,000 to 250,000 clones, roughly 85% were seen once, and the ten largest hold approximately 10%. The specimen sequenced was PBMCs or T cells enriched from blood (not recorded which). The receptor source for this set is a man younger than 45 who had recovered from COVID-19.

The chain recombines TRBV15 with TRBJ1-5; tentatively, D is TRBD1 (5 bases). The germline V gene has CDR1 LNHNV and CDR2 YYDKDF (reference sequence). The CDR3 covers 18 residues. Trimming pared 4 bases from V and 0 bases from J, leaving 19 bases between. The CDR3 here is CATSIGAGSSYSNQPQHF. For the CDR3, the DNA is TGTGCCACCAGCATTGGGGCGGGATCCTCATATAGCAATCAGCCCCAGCATTTT.

The chain is built from TRBV5-1 and TRBJ1-2; D perhaps matches TRBD1 (5 bases). There are 14 residues in the CDR3. The V and J ends lost 0 bases and 1 base respectively, with 7 bases between them. CDR1 is SGHRS and CDR2 is YFSETQ in the germline V gene. For the CDR3, the DNA is TGCGCCAGCAGCTTGGGACAGAGTAACTATGGCTACACCTTC. Protein product: CASSLGQSNYGYTF.

CDR3 loop: CPRRDGYGGGSNQPQHF. The CDR3 nucleotides are TGTCCCCGCCGCGACGGATACGGGGGGGGGAGCAATCAGCCCCAGCATTTT. This rearrangement joins TRBV7-4 to TRBJ1-5; tentatively, D is TRBD1 (5 bases). There are 17 residues in the CDR3. The germline CDR1 and CDR2 sequences are SGHVT and SQSDAQ.

The rearrangement uses TRBV11-3 and TRBJ2-5; 7 nucleotides line up with TRBD2. V lost 4 bases, J lost 5 bases, and 13 bases stayed unmatched. This CDR3 is 16 amino acids long. Germline V CDR1 and CDR2: SGHNT, YENEEA. CDR3 amino acids: CASSSGGLPPIETQYF. The CDR3, as DNA: TGTGCCAGCAGCTCCGGGGGACTACCGCCGATCGAGACCCAGTACTTC.

V is TRBV19 and J is TRBJ1-3; possible D gene TRBD1, 5 bases. The CDR3 contains 11 residues. The germline V gene encodes CDR1 LNHDA and CDR2 SQIVND (reference sequence). V was pared by 8 bases and J by 8 bases, with 10 bases between. The CDR3 coding sequence is TGTGCCAGTGGCGTCAGGGACACCATATATTTT. Its protein product is CASGVRDTIYF. Supplemented by reference TRBV19 and TRBJ1-3, the full variable domain reads DGGITQSPKYLFRKEGQNVTLSCEQNLNHDAMYWYRQDPGQGLRLIYYSQIVNDFQKGDIAEGYSVSREKKESFPLTVTSAQKNPTAFYLCASGVRDTIYFGEGSWLTVV.

The V and J genes are TRBV28 and TRBJ2-7, with D tentatively TRBD2 (7 bases). The CDR3 sequence is 13 residues long. Trimming took 8 bases from V and 3 from J, leaving 14 bases between them. The germline CDR1 and CDR2 sequences are MDHEN and SYDVKM. The CDR3 region is CASQRGGVYEQYF. The CDR3 DNA sequence: TGTGCCAGCCAGAGGGGGGGGGTCTACGAGCAGTACTTC.

The chain has TRBV30 and TRBJ2-7; D ambiguous. The CDR3 runs 11 residues. Germline-derived CDR1 and CDR2 are GTSNPN and SVGIG (reference sequence). The ends were cut back, 5 bases at V and 5 bases at J, with 10 bases in the middle. The CDR3 sequence is CAWGRAHEQYF. The CDR3 bases are TGTGCCTGGGGCCGAGCTCACGAGCAGTACTTC.

The V and J genes are TRBV6-5 and TRBJ1-6; D is undetermined. CDR3 length: 14 residues. The V gene lost 6 bases and the J gene lost 1 base, with 7 bases spanning the gap. Germline V gene lookup returns CDR1 MNHEY and CDR2 SVGAGI. CDR3 sequence: CASRPGSYNSPLHF. Written as DNA, the CDR3 is TGTGCCAGCAGGCCCGGGTCCTATAATTCACCCCTCCACTTT.

This clone was detected only a few times. The genes are TRBV4-3 and TRBJ1-1; unclear D gene. The germline V gene encodes CDR1 LGHNA and CDR2 YSLEER. V lost 1 base and J lost 5, with 26 bases in between. This CDR3 is built from 19 residues. For the CDR3, the DNA is TGCGCCAGCAGCCAAGTGTCTCTTGGGGTCGAGGGTCTTAAGACTGAAGCTTTCTTT. Its protein is CASSQVSLGVEGLKTEAFF.

The chain uses TRBV7-2 and TRBJ2-5, with 7 positions matching TRBD2. Germline loops: CDR1 SGHTA, CDR2 FQGNSA. The length of the CDR3 is 15 residues. V was pared by 3 bases and J by 4 bases, with 8 bases of the junction left unmatched. The CDR3 sequence is CASSFWRGGGETQYF. In DNA, the CDR3 is TGTGCCAGCAGCTTCTGGCGGGGCGGGGGAGAGACCCAGTACTTC.

The CDR3 coding sequence is TGTGCCAGCAGGGCCGGGACTAGCGGGGGTGAGCAGTTCTTC. It is translated as CASRAGTSGGEQFF. The chain uses TRBV27 and TRBJ2-1; 14 bases agree with TRBD2. This CDR3 contains 14 residues. V lost 6 bases, J lost 9 bases, and 4 bases stayed unmatched. The germline V gene has CDR1 MNHEY and CDR2 SMNVEV (reference sequence).

The chain links TRBV28 to TRBJ1-5, with 7 positions matching TRBD1. This CDR3 has 16 amino acids. V shed 8 bases, J shed 2 bases, and the junction held 12 bases outside the gene matches. Per germline, CDR1 MDHEN and CDR2 SYDVKM. The CDR3 here is CASGIQGFRGNQPQHF. The DNA of the CDR3 is TGTGCCAGCGGAATACAGGGGTTCAGGGGCAATCAGCCCCAGCATTTT.

J is TRBJ1-2 and V is TRBV28, with D unclear. CDR1 and CDR2 (germline): MDHEN, SYDVKM. The CDR3 covers 11 residues. Trimming shortened V by 7 bases and J by 4 bases, and 7 bases separated the two germline ends. The chain's CDR3 is CASNPGYGYTF. CDR3 sequence (DNA): TGTGCCAGCAATCCAGGCTATGGCTACACCTTC.

The rearrangement links TRBV18 to TRBJ1-2; 8 nucleotides agree with TRBD1. The ends lost 3 bases at V and 6 bases at J; junction bases unmatched: 3. Germline values: CDR1 KGHSH, CDR2 LQKENI. CDR3 length: 13 residues. For the CDR3, the DNA is TGTGCCAGCTCACCGGGACAGGAGAATGGCTACACCTTC. Amino acid sequence: CASSPGQENGYTF. Using reference TRBV18 and TRBJ1-2 for the parts outside the CDR3, the full variable domain is NAGVMQNPRHLVRRRGQEARLRCSPMKGHSHVYWYRQLPEEGLKFMVYLQKENIIDESGMPKERFSAEFPKEGPSILRIQQVVRGDSAAYFCASSPGQENGYTFGSGTRLTVV.

This chain connects TRBV19 to TRBJ2-1; 8 bases fit TRBD2. The CDR3 has 15 residues. CDR1 is LNHDA, CDR2 SQIVND, per germline (reference sequence). V shed 5 bases and J 5 bases; nucleotides not matched to a gene: 8. The CDR3 sequence: CASSYIRGGNNEQFF. The CDR3 DNA reads TGTGCCAGTAGTTATATCCGGGGGGGTAACAATGAGCAGTTCTTC.

The V gene is TRBV3-1 (or the pseudogene TRBV3-2), the J gene TRBJ1-4; the match to TRBD1 covers 9 bases. CDR3 length: 16 amino acids. With 3 bases clipped from V and 8 bases from J, the junction kept 10 bases outside the gene matches. CDR1 and CDR2 from the germline V gene are LGHDT and YNNKEL (reference sequence). Here the CDR3 reads CASSHEGTGNAEKLFF. In DNA, the CDR3 is TGTGCCAGCAGCCACGAAGGGACAGGGAATGCAGAAAAACTGTTTTTT.

The chain combines TRBV5-1 with TRBJ2-7; 8 nucleotides agree with TRBD1. J was trimmed by 4 bases and V by 1 base; bases with no gene match: 4. The CDR3 loop spans 14 amino acids. CDR1 and CDR2 from the germline V gene are SGHRS and YFSETQ. CDR3 loop: CASSLWQGAYEQYF. CDR3 DNA: TGCGCCAGCAGCTTGTGGCAGGGGGCTTACGAGCAGTACTTC.

The V call is TRBV7-3, the J call TRBJ1-6; TRBD1 matches 7 bases. This CDR3 has 15 residues. V was pared by 4 bases and J by 8 bases, with 8 bases of the junction left unmatched. Per germline, CDR1 SGHTA and CDR2 FQGTGA. The CDR3 DNA follows: TGTGCCAGCAGCTCCCAGGGGGGTGGGTATTCACCCCTCCACTTT. The encoded protein is CASSSQGGGYSPLHF.

The V and J genes are TRBV2 and TRBJ2-7; D might be TRBD2 (6 bases). Germline CDR1 and CDR2: SNHLY and FYNNEI. Trimming removed 7 bases at V and 6 bases at J, with 22 bases between. The CDR3 runs to 15 residues. CDR3 nucleotide sequence: TGTGCCAGCACCTTGAGCGCTGGAGGGACTGGCGAGCAGTACTTC. This translates into CASTLSAGGTGEQYF.

The chain carries TRBV19 and TRBJ2-3; 12 bases agree with TRBD2. There are 18 residues in the CDR3. V lost 0 bases to trimming and J lost 0 bases; unmatched junction nucleotides: 4. Looked up from germline, CDR1 is LNHDA and CDR2 is SQIVND (reference sequence). DNA of the CDR3: TGTGCCAGTAGTATAGACGGACTAGCGGGGATTAGCACAGATACGCAGTATTTT. It is translated as CASSIDGLAGISTDTQYF.

The chain carries TRBV29-1 and TRBJ1-1; D may be TRBD1 (5 bases). Germline assignment: CDR1 SQVTM and CDR2 ANQGSEA. The CDR3 has 12 residues. V gave up 5 bases and J gave up 4 bases, with 11 bases separating them. The CDR3 loop is CSVLQAVTEAFF. The CDR3, as DNA: TGCAGCGTTTTACAGGCGGTCACTGAAGCTTTCTTT.

V usage is TRBV7-9 and J usage is TRBJ2-1; D possibly corresponds to TRBD1 (6 bases). Germline CDR1 reads SEHNR; CDR2 reads FQNEAQ (reference sequence). Trimming removed 3 bases at V and 5 bases at J, with 11 bases between. The CDR3 length is 14 residues. CDR3 coding DNA: TGTGCCAGCAGCTTTCGGGCAGGGGACAATGAGCAGTTCTTC. Encoded protein: CASSFRAGDNEQFF.

A single count supports this clone. This chain connects TRBV2 to TRBJ1-5; D unresolved. The CDR3 runs 15 residues. The germline CDR1 and CDR2 sequences are SNHLY and FYNNEI. V was trimmed by 2 bases and J by 6 bases, leaving 14 bases between them. The CDR3 nucleotides read TGTGCCAGCAGTGAACAGTCAACGGCGGGTCAGCCCCAGCATTTT. Translation: CASSEQSTAGQPQHF.

The gene calls are TRBV5-4 and TRBJ2-7; possible D gene TRBD2, 6 bases. The germline V and J ends were trimmed by 2 bases and 5 bases, with 8 bases remaining between them. Per germline, CDR1 SGHNT and CDR2 YYREEE (reference sequence). CDR3 length: 12 residues. CDR3 nucleotide sequence: TGTGCCAGCAGCTTTTGGGGGGACGAGCAGTACTTC. Residues: CASSFWGDEQYF.

This chain connects TRBV5-4 to TRBJ2-7; D is perhaps TRBD2 (5 bases). Germline loops: CDR1 SGHNT, CDR2 YYREEE (reference sequence). V was clipped by 4 bases and J by 7 bases, with 18 bases between them. The length of the CDR3 is 14 residues. The CDR3 region is CASSLPGVEGEQYF. The CDR3 DNA sequence: TGTGCCAGCAGCCTCCCCGGGGTCGAGGGAGAGCAGTACTTC.

This chain links TRBV19 with TRBJ1-4; 7 positions agree with TRBD1. CDR3 length: 14 amino acids. Losses at the gene ends were 10 bases for V and 3 bases for J; bases not matched to a gene: 8. Germline values: CDR1 LNHDA, CDR2 SQIVND (reference sequence). The CDR3 region is CATGLGQPNEKLFF. In DNA form, the CDR3 reads TGTGCCACGGGCTTGGGACAGCCTAATGAAAAACTGTTTTTT.

This chain connects TRBV30 to TRBJ1-2; 7 positions match TRBD1. Germline lookup yields CDR1 GTSNPN and CDR2 SVGIG (reference sequence). This CDR3 spans 13 amino acids. Germline trimming cut 0 bases from V and 7 bases from J; bases unmatched to any gene: 5. As DNA, the CDR3 is TGTGCCTGGAGTGTGGGGCAGGGGGGTGGCTACACCTTC. Translating gives CAWSVGQGGGYTF.

The chain has TRBV12-3 or TRBV12-4 and TRBJ1-2, with no clear D. The CDR3 contains 12 residues. V lost 7 bases to trimming and J lost 9 bases, with 15 bases between them. The chain's CDR3 is CASTGSYSSYTF. Written as DNA, the CDR3 is TGTGCCAGCACCGGGTCCTATAGCAGCTACACCTTC.

V is TRBV9 and J is TRBJ2-3, with D hard to call. CDR1 and CDR2 (germline): SGDLS, YYNGEE. V was trimmed by 4 bases and J by 1 base, leaving 16 bases between them. The CDR3 is 16 amino acids. DNA for the CDR3: TGTGCCAGCAGCCCCTACCGTAATTTGGGCACAGATACGCAGTATTTT. Translation: CASSPYRNLGTDTQYF. The full variable domain, its missing parts supplied by reference TRBV9 and TRBJ2-3, is DSGVTQTPKHLITATGQRVTLRCSPRSGDLSVYWYQQSLDQGLQFLIQYYNGEERAKGNILERFSAQQFPDLHSELNLSSLELGDSALYFCASSPYRNLGTDTQYFGPGTRLTVL.